The 23 T cell receptor beta chains below were found in one sample sequenced in a study of OX40 agonist ivuxolimab in advanced cancers. The method was immunoSEQ multiplex PCR; TCRdb's version includes in-frame clones alone and lacks a portion of them. The data show 50,000 to 75,000 clones, 80% to 90% seen once. The material sequenced was CD4+ or CD8+ T cells sorted from blood, taken in a trial of the OX40 agonist ivuxolimab. These receptor sequences come from an adult with an advanced solid tumor such as melanoma, head and neck, liver or kidney cancer.

The chain recombines TRBV6-6 with TRBJ1-5; 9 nucleotides match TRBD1. Per the germline V gene, CDR1 is MNHNY and CDR2 is SVGAGI (reference sequence). With V trimmed by 7 bases and J by 6 bases, 7 bases remained unmatched. The CDR3 sequence is 14 residues long. The CDR3 region has the DNA TGTGCCAGCAATGAACAGGGGGCCGGTCAGCCCCAGCATTTT. Residues: CASNEQGAGQPQHF.

V is TRBV4-2 and J is TRBJ1-1; no reliable D call. The CDR3 has 15 residues. Deletions cut 0 bases from V and 1 base from J, with 9 bases between. Germline-derived CDR1 and CDR2 are LGHNA and YNFKEQ. The CDR3 loop reads CASSQERVQNTEAFF. CDR3 in DNA: TGTGCCAGCAGCCAAGAACGGGTCCAGAACACTGAAGCTTTCTTT.

This chain links TRBV29-1 with TRBJ2-7, with TRBD2 matching over 14 bases. V lost 7 bases and J lost 3; bases outside the gene matches: 2. Germline V CDR1 and CDR2: SQVTM, ANQGSEA. The CDR3 is 13 residues long. The CDR3 bases are TGCAGCGCTGGACTAGCGGGAGGCTACGAGCAGTACTTC. Translation gives CSAGLAGGYEQYF.

This sequence joins TRBV7-6 and TRBJ2-5; D not resolved. This CDR3 comprises 15 residues. Deletions cut 2 bases from V and 4 bases from J, with 14 bases between. CDR1 is SGHVS, CDR2 FNYEAQ, per germline. CDR3 nucleotide sequence: TGTGCCAGCAGCTTACTAACTTCTAACGGAGAGACCCAGTACTTC. Its protein product is CASSLLTSNGETQYF.

This clone was observed a handful of times. The chain uses TRBV21-1 and TRBJ1-2. TRBV21-1 is given as a pseudogene. This CDR3 comprises 12 residues. The CDR3: CASSKVGRGYTF. The CDR3 DNA follows: TGTGCCAGCAGCAAAGTCGGTCGAGGCTACACCTTC.

This clone was counted once. The V gene is TRBV2, the J gene TRBJ1-4; no clear D. In germline, CDR1 is SNHLY, CDR2 FYNNEI. V lost 1 base and J 4 bases, leaving 7 bases between the germline ends. The CDR3 covers 14 residues. This chain's CDR3 is CASSEGPFNEKLFF. The DNA for the CDR3 is TGTGCCAGCAGTGAAGGTCCCTTTAATGAAAAACTGTTTTTT.

This chain joins TRBV7-6 and TRBJ1-1; maybe TRBD1 (5 bases). Germline CDR1 and CDR2: SGHVS and FNYEAQ. The germline V and J ends were trimmed by 2 bases and 6 bases, with 13 bases remaining between them. The CDR3 spans 14 residues. DNA for the CDR3: TGTGCCAGCAGCTTATATGGGGGAGGCTCTGAAGCTTTCTTT. Translated, it gives CASSLYGGGSEAFF.

The V call is TRBV5-4, the J call TRBJ2-1; the match to TRBD2 covers 7 bases. V was clipped by 0 bases and J by 10 bases; unmatched bases: 10. The CDR3 is made up of 15 amino acids. The germline gives CDR1 SGHNT, CDR2 YYREEE (reference sequence). CDR3 in DNA: TGTGCCAGCAGCTTGGAGGGAGGGCAGGGTAGGGAGCAGTTCTTC. Protein product: CASSLEGGQGREQFF.

The chain joins TRBV5-1 to TRBJ2-7, with TRBD1 as a possible D gene (7 bases). CDR1 is SGHRS and CDR2 is YFSETQ in the germline V gene. Trimming stripped 3 bases from V and 0 bases from J, with 13 bases between. The CDR3 totals 15 residues. The CDR3 spells CASSWAGQSSYEQYF. The CDR3 nucleotides are TGCGCCAGCAGCTGGGCGGGACAGAGCTCCTACGAGCAGTACTTC. Full variable domain (outside the CDR3, taken from reference TRBV5-1 and TRBJ2-7): KAGVTQTPRYLIKTRGQQVTLSCSPISGHRSVSWYQQTPGQGLQFLFEYFSETQRNKGNFPGRFSGRQFSNSRSEMNVSTLELGDSALYLCASSWAGQSSYEQYFGPGTRLTVT.

V is TRBV10-2 and J is TRBJ1-5; D remains ambiguous. V lost 5 bases and J 0 bases, leaving 23 bases between the germline ends. The CDR3 extends over 19 amino acids. CDR1 WSHSY and CDR2 SAAADI come from the germline V gene. This CDR3 reads CASSPRGDLGIYSNQPQHF. In DNA, the CDR3 is TGCGCCAGCAGTCCCAGAGGAGATCTGGGGATTTATAGCAATCAGCCCCAGCATTTT.

This chain connects TRBV7-6 to TRBJ2-5; TRBD2 matches at 13 bases. The trim removed 3 bases at V and 5 bases at J, leaving 9 bases unmatched. The CDR3 totals 17 residues. CDR1 and CDR2 (germline): SGHVS, FNYEAQ. The CDR3 DNA sequence: TGTGCCAGCAGCTTGGGTTTCACTAGCGGGGGGGCGGAGACCCAGTACTTC. Its protein is CASSLGFTSGGAETQYF.

A single count supports this clone. CDR3 sequence: CASSFSPSGSLSSYNEQFF. In DNA, the CDR3 is TGTGCCAGCAGCTTCTCGCCTAGCGGAAGTCTCAGCTCCTACAATGAGCAGTTCTTC. The chain has TRBV5-5 and TRBJ2-1; 7 nucleotides agree with TRBD2. The germline V gene encodes CDR1 SGHKS and CDR2 YYEKEE (reference sequence). V gave up 2 bases and J gave up 0 bases; unmatched junction bases: 14. The CDR3 length is 19 residues. Complete variable domain (other parts from reference TRBV5-5 and TRBJ2-1): DAGVTQSPTHLIKTRGQQVTLRCSPISGHKSVSWYQQVLGQGPQFIFQYYEKEERGRGNFPDRFSARQFPNYSSELNVNALLLGDSALYLCASSFSPSGSLSSYNEQFFGPGTRLTVL.

This clone was detected only once. The chain combines TRBV6-5 with TRBJ1-4; maybe TRBD1 (5 bases). Germline CDR1 and CDR2: MNHEY and SVGAGI. The ends were cut back, 6 bases at V and 8 bases at J, with 19 bases in the middle. CDR3 length: 15 residues. The CDR3 reads CASSWGGTAGEKLFF. The CDR3 DNA sequence: TGTGCCAGCAGCTGGGGGGGTACCGCCGGGGAAAAACTGTTTTTT.

This clone was seen a handful of times. V is TRBV18 and J is TRBJ1-1; D might be TRBD1 (5 bases). The CDR3 totals 13 residues. Per the germline V gene, CDR1 is KGHSH and CDR2 is LQKENI. The V end was cut by 2 bases, the J end by 6 bases, with 10 bases between. For the CDR3, the DNA is TGTGCCAGCTCACCAAACGCGGGGGCTGAAGCTTTCTTT. Residues: CASSPNAGAEAFF.

V and J are TRBV11-3 and TRBJ2-2; D gene ambiguous. The ends were cut back, 0 bases at V and 0 bases at J, with 11 bases in the middle. The CDR3 totals 17 residues. In germline, CDR1 is SGHNT, CDR2 YENEEA. CDR3 sequence: CASSLDHGPTNTGELFF. The DNA for the CDR3 is TGTGCCAGCAGCTTAGATCATGGGCCAACGAACACCGGGGAGCTGTTTTTT.

This chain connects TRBV7-2 to TRBJ2-3; TRBD2 matches 8 bases. The germline CDR1 and CDR2 sequences are SGHTA and FQGNSA. The CDR3 has 17 residues. V shed 1 base, J shed 4 bases, and the junction held 10 bases outside the gene matches. CDR3 in amino acids: CASSLGASGPVADTQYF. The DNA for the CDR3 is TGTGCCAGCAGCTTAGGAGCTAGCGGGCCTGTGGCAGATACGCAGTATTTT.

The rearrangement uses TRBV10-3 and TRBJ1-3; 7 bases agree with TRBD1. V gave up 10 bases and J gave up 3 bases; unmatched junction bases: 9. The CDR3 contains 14 residues. Germline assignment: CDR1 ENHRY and CDR2 SYGVKD. CDR3 amino acids: CATSSGGGGNTIYF. The CDR3 DNA reads as TGTGCCACCTCCTCAGGGGGGGGTGGAAACACCATATATTTT.

The chain recombines TRBV9 with TRBJ1-3; D may be TRBD1 (6 bases). The V end lost 0 bases, the J end lost 4 bases, and 11 bases lay between the germline ends. This CDR3 has 15 residues. The V gene's germline CDR1 is SGDLS and CDR2 YYNGEE. The CDR3: CASSVVGGKGNTIYF. The DNA for the CDR3 is TGTGCCAGCAGCGTAGTAGGGGGGAAAGGAAACACCATATATTTT.

The V and J genes are TRBV6-6 and TRBJ1-2; no clear D. V lost 5 bases, J lost 6 bases, and 13 bases lay in between. Germline values: CDR1 MNHNY, CDR2 SVGAGI (reference sequence). The CDR3 consists of 13 residues. CDR3 residues: CASSPYGNHGYTF. CDR3 nucleotide sequence: TGTGCCAGCAGTCCCTATGGGAACCATGGCTACACCTTC.

This clone has a single count. The CDR3 DNA follows: TGTGCCAGCGGATGGGGGGGCTCACCGAGAGGCTATGGCTACACCTTC. It yields the protein CASGWGGSPRGYGYTF. The chain recombines TRBV5-6 with TRBJ1-2; the D gene is possibly TRBD1 (6 bases). This CDR3 has 16 amino acids. Trimming took off 7 bases at V and 4 bases at J, with 23 bases between the two ends. From germline, CDR1 is SGHDT and CDR2 YYEEEE.

The V gene is TRBV12-5, the J gene TRBJ2-1; 12 bases are a match to TRBD2. Looked up from germline, CDR1 is LGHNT and CDR2 is FRNRAP. This CDR3 is 19 amino acids long. The V segment lost 0 bases and the J segment 6 bases; nucleotides outside the gene matches: 12. The CDR3 sequence is CASGLVTGHLAGGINEQFF. The CDR3 coding sequence is TGTGCTAGTGGTTTGGTTACCGGCCATCTAGCGGGAGGGATCAATGAGCAGTTCTTC.

The chain joins TRBV19 to TRBJ1-1; TRBD1 matches 11 bases. This CDR3 has 17 amino acids. The trim removed 3 bases at V and 4 bases at J, leaving 10 bases unmatched. The V gene's germline CDR1 is LNHDA and CDR2 SQIVND (reference sequence). The CDR3 here is CASSIFGQGAIGTEAFF. In DNA, the CDR3 is TGTGCCAGTAGTATCTTTGGACAGGGGGCAATCGGCACTGAAGCTTTCTTT.

The rearrangement links TRBV5-1 to TRBJ2-1; D possibly uses TRBD1 or TRBD2 (5 bases each). The CDR3 contains 15 residues. Trimming cost V 3 bases and J 2 bases, with 12 bases left between them. CDR1 is SGHRS, CDR2 YFSETQ, per germline. DNA for the CDR3: TGCGCCAGCAGCTCCAGGGACGGTACCTACAATGAGCAGTTCTTC. Its protein product is CASSSRDGTYNEQFF. The whole variable domain, filled in from reference TRBV5-1 and TRBJ2-1, reads KAGVTQTPRYLIKTRGQQVTLSCSPISGHRSVSWYQQTPGQGLQFLFEYFSETQRNKGNFPGRFSGRQFSNSRSEMNVSTLELGDSALYLCASSSRDGTYNEQFFGPGTRLTVL.